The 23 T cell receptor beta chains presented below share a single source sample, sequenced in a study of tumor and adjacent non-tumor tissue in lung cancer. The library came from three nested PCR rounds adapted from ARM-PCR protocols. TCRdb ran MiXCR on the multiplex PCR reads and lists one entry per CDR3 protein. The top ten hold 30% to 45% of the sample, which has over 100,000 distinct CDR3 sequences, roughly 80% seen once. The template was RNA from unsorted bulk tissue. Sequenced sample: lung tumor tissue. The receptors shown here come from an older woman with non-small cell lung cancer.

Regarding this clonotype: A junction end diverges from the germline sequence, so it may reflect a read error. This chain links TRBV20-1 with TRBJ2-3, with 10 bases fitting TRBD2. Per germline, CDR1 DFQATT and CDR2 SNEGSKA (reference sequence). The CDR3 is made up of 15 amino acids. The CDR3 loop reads CSARGSGGRTHTQYF. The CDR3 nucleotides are TGCAGTGCTAGGGGTAGCGGGGGGCGCACACATACGCAGTATTTT.

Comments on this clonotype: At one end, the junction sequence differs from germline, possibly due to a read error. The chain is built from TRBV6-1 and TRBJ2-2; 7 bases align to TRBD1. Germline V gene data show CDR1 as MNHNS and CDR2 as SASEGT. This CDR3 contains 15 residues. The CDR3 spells CASSKDRLNTGELFF. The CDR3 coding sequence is TGTGCCAGCTCTAAGGACAGGCTGAACACTGGGGAGCTGTTTTTT.

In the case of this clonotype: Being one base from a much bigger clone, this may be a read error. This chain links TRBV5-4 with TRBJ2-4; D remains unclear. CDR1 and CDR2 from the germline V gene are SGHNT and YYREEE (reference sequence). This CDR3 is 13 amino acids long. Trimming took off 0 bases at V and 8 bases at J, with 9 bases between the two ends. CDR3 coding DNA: TGTGCCAGCAGCTTGGGGAGCGCGGACATTCAGTACTTC. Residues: CASSLGSADIQYF.

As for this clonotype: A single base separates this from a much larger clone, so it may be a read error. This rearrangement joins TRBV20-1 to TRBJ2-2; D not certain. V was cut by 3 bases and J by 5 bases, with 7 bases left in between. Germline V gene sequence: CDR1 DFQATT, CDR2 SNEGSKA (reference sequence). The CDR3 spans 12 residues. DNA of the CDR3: TGCAGTGCTAGTGCGTTGACCGGGGAGCTGTTTTTT. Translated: CSASALTGELFF.

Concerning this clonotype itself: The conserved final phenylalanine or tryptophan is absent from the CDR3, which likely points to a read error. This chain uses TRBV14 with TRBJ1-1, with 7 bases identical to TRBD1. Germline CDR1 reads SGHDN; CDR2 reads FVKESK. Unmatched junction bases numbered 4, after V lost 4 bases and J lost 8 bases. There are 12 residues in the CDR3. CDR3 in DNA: TGTGCCAGCAGCCGGGACAGCGTGGAAGCTTTCTCT. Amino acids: CASSRDSVEAFS.

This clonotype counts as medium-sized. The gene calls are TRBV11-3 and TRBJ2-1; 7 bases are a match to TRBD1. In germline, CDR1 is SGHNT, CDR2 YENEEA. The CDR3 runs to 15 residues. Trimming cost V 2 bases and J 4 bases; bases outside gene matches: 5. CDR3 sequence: CASSLTAGGYNEQFF. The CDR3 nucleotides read TGTGCCAGCAGCTTAACGGCAGGGGGTTACAATGAGCAGTTCTTC.

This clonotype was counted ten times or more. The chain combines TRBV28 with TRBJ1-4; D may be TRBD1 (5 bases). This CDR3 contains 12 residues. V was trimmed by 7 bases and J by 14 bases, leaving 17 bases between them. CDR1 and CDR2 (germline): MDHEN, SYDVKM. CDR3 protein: CASNEEGRFLFF. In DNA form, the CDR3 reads TGTGCCAGCAATGAGGAGGGGAGGTTTCTGTTTTTT.

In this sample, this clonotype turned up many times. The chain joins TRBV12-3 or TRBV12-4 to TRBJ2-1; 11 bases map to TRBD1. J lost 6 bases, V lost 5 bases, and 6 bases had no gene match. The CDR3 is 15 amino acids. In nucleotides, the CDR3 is TGTGCCAGCAGTGGACCGGGACAGGGGGTCAATGAGCAGTTCTTC. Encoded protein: CASSGPGQGVNEQFF.

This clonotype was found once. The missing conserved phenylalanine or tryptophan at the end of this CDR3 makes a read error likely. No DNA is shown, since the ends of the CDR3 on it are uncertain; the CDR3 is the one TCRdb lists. CDR3 loop: CASSADHYELYL. The chain links TRBV11-2 to TRBJ2-7. With termini counted, the CDR3 has 12 amino acids. Per the germline V gene, CDR1 is SGHAT and CDR2 is FQNNGV.

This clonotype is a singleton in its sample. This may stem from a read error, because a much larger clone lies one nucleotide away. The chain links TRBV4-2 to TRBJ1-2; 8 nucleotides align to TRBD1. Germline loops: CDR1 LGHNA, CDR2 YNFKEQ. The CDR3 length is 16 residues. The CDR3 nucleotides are TGTGCCAGCAGCAAAGCGCCCCAGGGGGCCGACTATGTCTACACCTTC. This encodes CASSKAPQGADYVYTF.

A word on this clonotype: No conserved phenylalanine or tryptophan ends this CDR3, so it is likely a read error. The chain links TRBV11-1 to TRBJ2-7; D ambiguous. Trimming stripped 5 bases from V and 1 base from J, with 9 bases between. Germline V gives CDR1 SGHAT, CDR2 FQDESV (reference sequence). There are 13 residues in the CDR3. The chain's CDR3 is CASSPSASYEQYS. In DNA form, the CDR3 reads TGTGCCAGCAGCCCCAGCGCGTCCTACGAGCAGTACTCC.

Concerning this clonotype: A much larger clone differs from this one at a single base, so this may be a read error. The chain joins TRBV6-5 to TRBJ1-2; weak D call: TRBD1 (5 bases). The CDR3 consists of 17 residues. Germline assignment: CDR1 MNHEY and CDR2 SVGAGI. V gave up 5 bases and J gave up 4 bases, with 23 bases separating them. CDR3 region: CASSLTRTSDGGYGYTF. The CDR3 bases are TGTGCCAGCAGTCTTACCCGGACGTCCGATGGGGGCTATGGCTACACCTTC.

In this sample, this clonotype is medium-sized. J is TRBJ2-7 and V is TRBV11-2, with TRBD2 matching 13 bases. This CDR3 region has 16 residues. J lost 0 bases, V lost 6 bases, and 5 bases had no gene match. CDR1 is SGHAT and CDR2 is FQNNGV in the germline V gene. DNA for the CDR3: TGTGCCAGCAGACCTGGACTAGCGGGGGTCTCCTACGAGCAGTACTTC. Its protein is CASRPGLAGVSYEQYF.

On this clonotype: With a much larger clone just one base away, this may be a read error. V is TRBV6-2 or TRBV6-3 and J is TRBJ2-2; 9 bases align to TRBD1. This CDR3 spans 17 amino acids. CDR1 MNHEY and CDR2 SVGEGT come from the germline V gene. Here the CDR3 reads CASSYRIGTGNTGELYF. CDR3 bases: TGTGCCAGCAGTTATCGAATCGGGACAGGGAACACCGGGGAGCTGTATTTT.

The CDR3 here is CAWGRDRGLEQYF. DNA for the CDR3: TGTGCCTGGGGGAGGGACAGGGGGCTCGAGCAGTACTTC. This chain connects TRBV30 to TRBJ2-7; the match to TRBD1 covers 12 bases. CDR3 length equals 13 residues. Germline V gene sequence: CDR1 GTSNPN, CDR2 SVGIG (reference sequence). Losses at the gene ends were 5 bases for V and 6 bases for J; bases not matched to a gene: 5.

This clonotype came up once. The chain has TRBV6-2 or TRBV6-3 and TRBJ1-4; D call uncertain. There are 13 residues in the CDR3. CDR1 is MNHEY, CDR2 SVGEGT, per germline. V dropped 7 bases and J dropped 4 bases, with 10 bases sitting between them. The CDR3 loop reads CASNPGYNEKLFF. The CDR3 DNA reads TGTGCCAGCAACCCGGGTTATAATGAAAAACTGTTTTTT.

The DNA of the CDR3 is TGCAGTGCTAGAGCCCTGACTAGCGGAGAGACGCAATACTTC. It specifies CSARALTSGETQYF. The J gene is TRBJ2-5, the V gene TRBV20-1; TRBD2 aligns across 9 bases. This CDR3 has 14 amino acids. Germline CDR1 and CDR2: DFQATT and SNEGSKA (reference sequence). V lost 1 base, J lost 14 bases, and 14 bases stayed unmatched.

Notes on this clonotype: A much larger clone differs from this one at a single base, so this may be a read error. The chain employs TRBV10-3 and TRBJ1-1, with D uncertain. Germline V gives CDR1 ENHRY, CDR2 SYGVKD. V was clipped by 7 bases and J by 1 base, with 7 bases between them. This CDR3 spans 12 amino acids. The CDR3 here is CAINNTNTEAFF. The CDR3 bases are TGTGCCATCAACAACACGAACACTGAAGCTTTCTTT.

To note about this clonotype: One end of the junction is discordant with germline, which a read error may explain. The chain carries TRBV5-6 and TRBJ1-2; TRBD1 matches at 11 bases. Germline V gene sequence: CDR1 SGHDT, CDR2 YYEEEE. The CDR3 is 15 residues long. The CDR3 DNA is TGTGTCAGCAGTACCCGGACAGGGGGCTGGTATGGCTACACCTTC. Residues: CVSSTRTGGWYGYTF.

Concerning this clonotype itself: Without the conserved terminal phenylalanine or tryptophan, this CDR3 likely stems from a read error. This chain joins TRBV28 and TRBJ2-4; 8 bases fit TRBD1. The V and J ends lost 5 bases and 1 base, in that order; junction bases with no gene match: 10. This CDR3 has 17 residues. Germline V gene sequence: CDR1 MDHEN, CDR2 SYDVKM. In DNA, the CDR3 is TGTGCCAGCAGTAGCCCACAGGGGGAACTCGCCAAAAACATTCAGTACATC. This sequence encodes CASSSPQGELAKNIQYI.

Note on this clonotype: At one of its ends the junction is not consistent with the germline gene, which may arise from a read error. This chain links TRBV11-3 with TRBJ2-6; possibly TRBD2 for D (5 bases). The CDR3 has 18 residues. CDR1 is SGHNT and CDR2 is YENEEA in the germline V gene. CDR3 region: CACSFAGGGDSVANVLTF. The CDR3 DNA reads TGTGCCTGCAGCTTCGCAGGAGGTGGAGACTCTGTGGCCAACGTCCTGACTTTC.

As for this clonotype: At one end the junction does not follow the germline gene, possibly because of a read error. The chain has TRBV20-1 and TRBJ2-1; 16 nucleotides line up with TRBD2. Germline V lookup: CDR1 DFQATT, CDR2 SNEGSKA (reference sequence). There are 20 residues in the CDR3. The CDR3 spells CSARDFGTSGGESTYYEQFF. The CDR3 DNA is TGCAGTGCTAGAGATTTCGGGACTAGCGGGGGGGAAAGCACCTACTATGAGCAGTTCTTC.

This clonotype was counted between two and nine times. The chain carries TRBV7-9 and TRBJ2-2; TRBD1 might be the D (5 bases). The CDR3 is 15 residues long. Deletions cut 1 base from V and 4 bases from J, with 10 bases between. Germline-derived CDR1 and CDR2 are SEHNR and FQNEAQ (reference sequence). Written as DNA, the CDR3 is TGTGCCAGCAGCTTAGGGCAGGGTATCACCGGGGAGCTGTTTTTT. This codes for CASSLGQGITGELFF.